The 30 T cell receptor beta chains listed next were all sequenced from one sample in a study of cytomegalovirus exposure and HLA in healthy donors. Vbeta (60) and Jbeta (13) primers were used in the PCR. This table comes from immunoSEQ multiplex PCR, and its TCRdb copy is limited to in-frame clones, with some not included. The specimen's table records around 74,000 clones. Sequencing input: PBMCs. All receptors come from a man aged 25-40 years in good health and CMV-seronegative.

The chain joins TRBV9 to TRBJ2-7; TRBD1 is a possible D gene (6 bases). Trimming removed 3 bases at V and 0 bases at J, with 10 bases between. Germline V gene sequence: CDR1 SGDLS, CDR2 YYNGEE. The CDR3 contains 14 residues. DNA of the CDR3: TGTGCCAGCAGCGGGACAGCTGCCTCCTACGAGCAGTACTTC. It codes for CASSGTAASYEQYF.

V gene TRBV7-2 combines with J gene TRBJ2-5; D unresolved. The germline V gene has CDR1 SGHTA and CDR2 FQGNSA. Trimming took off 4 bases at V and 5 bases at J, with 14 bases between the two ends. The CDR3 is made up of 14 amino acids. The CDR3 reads CASSSGVLWETQYF. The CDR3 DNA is TGTGCCAGCAGCTCAGGCGTGCTTTGGGAGACCCAGTACTTC.

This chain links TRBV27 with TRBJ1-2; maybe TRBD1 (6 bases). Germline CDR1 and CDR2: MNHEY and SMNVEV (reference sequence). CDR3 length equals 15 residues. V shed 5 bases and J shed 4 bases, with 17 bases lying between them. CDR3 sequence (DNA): TGTGCCAGCAGTCCCGGGGAGGGGGAGATCTATGGCTACACCTTC. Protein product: CASSPGEGEIYGYTF.

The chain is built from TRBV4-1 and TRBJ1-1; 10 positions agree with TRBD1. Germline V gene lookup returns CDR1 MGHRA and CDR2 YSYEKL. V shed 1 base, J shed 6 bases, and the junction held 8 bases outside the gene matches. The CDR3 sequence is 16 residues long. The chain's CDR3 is CASSQALGQGDAEAFF. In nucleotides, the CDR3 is TGCGCCAGCAGCCAAGCTCTAGGACAGGGGGACGCTGAAGCTTTCTTT.

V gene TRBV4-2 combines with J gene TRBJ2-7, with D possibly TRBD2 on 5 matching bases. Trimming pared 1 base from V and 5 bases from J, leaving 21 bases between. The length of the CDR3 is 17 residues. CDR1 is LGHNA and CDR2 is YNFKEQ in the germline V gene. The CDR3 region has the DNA TGTGCCAGCAGCCAAGTCGCGAATAGGAGGTGGTCCGACGAGCAGTACTTC. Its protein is CASSQVANRRWSDEQYF.

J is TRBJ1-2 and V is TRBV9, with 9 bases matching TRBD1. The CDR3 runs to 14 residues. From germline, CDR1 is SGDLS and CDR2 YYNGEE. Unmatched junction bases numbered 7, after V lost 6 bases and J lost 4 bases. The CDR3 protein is CASNAYRGLYGYTF. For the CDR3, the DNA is TGTGCCAGCAACGCTTACAGGGGGCTCTATGGCTACACCTTC.

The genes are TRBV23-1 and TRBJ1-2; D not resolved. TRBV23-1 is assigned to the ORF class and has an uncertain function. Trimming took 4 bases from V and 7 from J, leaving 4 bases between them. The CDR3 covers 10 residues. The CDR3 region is CASSPGGYTF. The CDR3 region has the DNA TGCGCCAGCAGTCCAGGTGGCTACACCTTC.

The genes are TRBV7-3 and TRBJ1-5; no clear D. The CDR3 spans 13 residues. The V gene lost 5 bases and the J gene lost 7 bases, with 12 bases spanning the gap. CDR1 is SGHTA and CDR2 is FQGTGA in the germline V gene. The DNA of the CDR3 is TGTGCCAGCAGCCCCACCTCCCAGCAGCCCCAGCATTTT. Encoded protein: CASSPTSQQPQHF. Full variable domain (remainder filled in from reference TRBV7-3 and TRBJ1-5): GAGVSQTPSNKVTEKGKYVELRCDPISGHTALYWYRQSLGQGPEFLIYFQGTGAADDSGLPNDRFFAVRPEGSVSTLKIQRTERGDSAVYLCASSPTSQQPQHFGDGTRLSIL.

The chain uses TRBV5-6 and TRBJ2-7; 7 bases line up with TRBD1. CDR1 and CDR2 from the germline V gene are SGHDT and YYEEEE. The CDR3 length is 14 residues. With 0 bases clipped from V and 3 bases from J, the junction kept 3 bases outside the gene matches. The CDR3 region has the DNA TGTGCCAGCAGCTTGGGGGACAGTTTCTACGAGCAGTACTTC. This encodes CASSLGDSFYEQYF. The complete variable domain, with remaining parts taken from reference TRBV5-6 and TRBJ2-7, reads DAGVTQSPTHLIKTRGQQVTLRCSPKSGHDTVSWYQQALGQGPQFIFQYYEEEERQRGNFPDRFSGHQFPNYSSELNVNALLLGDSALYLCASSLGDSFYEQYFGPGTRLTVT.

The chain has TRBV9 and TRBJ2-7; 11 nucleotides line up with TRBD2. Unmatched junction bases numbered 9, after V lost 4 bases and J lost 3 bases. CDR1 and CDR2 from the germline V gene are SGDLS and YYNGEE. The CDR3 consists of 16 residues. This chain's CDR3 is CASSPGVAGGRYEQYF. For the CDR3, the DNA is TGTGCCAGCAGCCCCGGGGTAGCGGGAGGGCGCTACGAGCAGTACTTC.

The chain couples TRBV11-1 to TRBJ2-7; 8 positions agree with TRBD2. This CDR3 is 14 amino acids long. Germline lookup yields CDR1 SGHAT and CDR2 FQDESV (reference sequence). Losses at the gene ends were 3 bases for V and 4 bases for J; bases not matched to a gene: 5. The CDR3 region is CASSFTGTSYEQYF. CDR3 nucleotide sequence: TGTGCCAGCAGCTTCACCGGGACTAGTTACGAGCAGTACTTC.

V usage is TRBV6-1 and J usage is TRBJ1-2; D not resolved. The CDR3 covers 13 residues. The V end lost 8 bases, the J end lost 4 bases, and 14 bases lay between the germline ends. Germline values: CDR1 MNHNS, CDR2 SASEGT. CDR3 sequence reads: CASGPGASYGYTF. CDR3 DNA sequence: TGTGCCAGCGGGCCGGGAGCTTCCTATGGCTACACCTTC.

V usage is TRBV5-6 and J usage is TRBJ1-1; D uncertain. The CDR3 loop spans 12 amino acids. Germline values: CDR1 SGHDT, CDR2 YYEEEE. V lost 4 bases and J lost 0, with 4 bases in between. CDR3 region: CASSNMNTEAFF. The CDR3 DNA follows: TGTGCCAGCAGCAATATGAACACTGAAGCTTTCTTT.

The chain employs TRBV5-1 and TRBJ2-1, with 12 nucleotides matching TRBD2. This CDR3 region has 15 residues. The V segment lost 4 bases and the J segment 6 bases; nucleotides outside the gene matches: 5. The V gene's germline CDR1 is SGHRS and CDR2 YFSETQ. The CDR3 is CASSTSSGGANEQFF. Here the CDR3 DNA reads TGCGCCAGCAGCACCTCTAGCGGGGGGGCCAATGAGCAGTTCTTC. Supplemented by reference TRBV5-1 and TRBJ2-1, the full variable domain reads KAGVTQTPRYLIKTRGQQVTLSCSPISGHRSVSWYQQTPGQGLQFLFEYFSETQRNKGNFPGRFSGRQFSNSRSEMNVSTLELGDSALYLCASSTSSGGANEQFFGPGTRLTVL.

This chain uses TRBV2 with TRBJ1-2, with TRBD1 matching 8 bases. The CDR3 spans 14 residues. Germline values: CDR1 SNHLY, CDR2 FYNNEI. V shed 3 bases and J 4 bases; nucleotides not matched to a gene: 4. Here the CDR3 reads CASSDNRGGYGYTF. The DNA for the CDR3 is TGTGCCAGCAGTGATAACAGGGGGGGCTATGGCTACACCTTC.

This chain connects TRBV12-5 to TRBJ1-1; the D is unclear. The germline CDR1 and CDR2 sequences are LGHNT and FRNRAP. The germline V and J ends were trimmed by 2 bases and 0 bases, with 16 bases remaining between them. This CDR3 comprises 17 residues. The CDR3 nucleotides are TGTGCTAGTGGTTTGATGGAGGGTTACGGGATGAACACTGAAGCTTTCTTT. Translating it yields CASGLMEGYGMNTEAFF.

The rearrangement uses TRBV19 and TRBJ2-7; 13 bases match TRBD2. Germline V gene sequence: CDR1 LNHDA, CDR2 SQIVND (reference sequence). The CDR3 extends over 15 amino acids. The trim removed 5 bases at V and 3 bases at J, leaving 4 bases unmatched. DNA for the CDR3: TGTGCCAGTAGTTCACTAGCGGGAGGGCTCTACGAGCAGTACTTC. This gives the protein CASSSLAGGLYEQYF.

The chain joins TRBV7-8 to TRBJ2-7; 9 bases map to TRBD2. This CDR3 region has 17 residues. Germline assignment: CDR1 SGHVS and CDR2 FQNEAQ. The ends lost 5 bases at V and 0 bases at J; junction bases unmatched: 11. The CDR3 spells CASSPRGAGGTSYEQYF. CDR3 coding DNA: TGTGCCAGCAGCCCCCGAGGAGCGGGAGGTACCTCCTACGAGCAGTACTTC. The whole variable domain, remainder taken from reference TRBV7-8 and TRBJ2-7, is GAGVSQSPRYKVAKRGQDVALRCDPISGHVSLFWYQQALGQGPEFLTYFQNEAQLDKSGLPSDRFFAERPEGSVSTLKIQRTQQEDSAVYLCASSPRGAGGTSYEQYFGPGTRLTVT.

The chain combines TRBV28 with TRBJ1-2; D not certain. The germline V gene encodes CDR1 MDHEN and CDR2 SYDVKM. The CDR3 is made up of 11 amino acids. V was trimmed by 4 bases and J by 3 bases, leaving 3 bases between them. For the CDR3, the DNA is TGTGCCAGCAGTTCCTACTATGGCTACACCTTC. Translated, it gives CASSSYYGYTF.

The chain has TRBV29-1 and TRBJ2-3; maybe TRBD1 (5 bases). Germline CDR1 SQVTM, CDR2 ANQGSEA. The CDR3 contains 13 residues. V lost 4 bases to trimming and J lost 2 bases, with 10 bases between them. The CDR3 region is CSVAGPYTDTQYF. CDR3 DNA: TGCAGCGTTGCAGGGCCATACACAGATACGCAGTATTTT.

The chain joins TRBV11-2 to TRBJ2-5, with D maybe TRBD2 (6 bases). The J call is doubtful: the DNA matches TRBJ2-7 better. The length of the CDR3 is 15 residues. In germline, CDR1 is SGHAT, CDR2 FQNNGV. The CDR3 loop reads CASRRPAGPDYEQYF. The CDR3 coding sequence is TGTGCCAGCAGGAGGCCCGCGGGACCAGACTACGAGCAGTACTTC.

CDR3 in DNA: TGTGCCAGCAGCCAAGATCCTAGCGGGAGGGGGGGAGCCTACGAGCAGTACTTC. Its protein is CASSQDPSGRGGAYEQYF. The V and J genes are TRBV4-2 and TRBJ2-7; 12 bases align to TRBD2. This CDR3 region has 18 residues. Unmatched junction bases numbered 8, after V lost 0 bases and J lost 2 bases. Germline V gene lookup returns CDR1 LGHNA and CDR2 YNFKEQ.

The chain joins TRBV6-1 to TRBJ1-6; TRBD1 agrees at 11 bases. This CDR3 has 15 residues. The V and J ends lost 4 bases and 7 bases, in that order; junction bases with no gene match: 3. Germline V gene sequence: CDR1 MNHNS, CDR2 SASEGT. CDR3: CASSAGQGANSPLHF. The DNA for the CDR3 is TGTGCCAGCAGTGCCGGACAGGGGGCGAATTCACCCCTCCACTTT.

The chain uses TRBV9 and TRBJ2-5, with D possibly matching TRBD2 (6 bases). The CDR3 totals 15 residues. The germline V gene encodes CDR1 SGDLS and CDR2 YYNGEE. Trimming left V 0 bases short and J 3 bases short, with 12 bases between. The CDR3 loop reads CASSVAGGLEETQYF. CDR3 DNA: TGTGCCAGCAGCGTAGCTGGAGGGTTGGAAGAGACCCAGTACTTC.

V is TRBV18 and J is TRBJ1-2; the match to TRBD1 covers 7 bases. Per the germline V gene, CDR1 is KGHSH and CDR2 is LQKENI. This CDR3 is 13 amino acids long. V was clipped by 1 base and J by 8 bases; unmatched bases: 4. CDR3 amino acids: CASSPQGARGYTF. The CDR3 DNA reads TGTGCCAGCTCACCACAGGGGGCCCGGGGCTACACCTTC.

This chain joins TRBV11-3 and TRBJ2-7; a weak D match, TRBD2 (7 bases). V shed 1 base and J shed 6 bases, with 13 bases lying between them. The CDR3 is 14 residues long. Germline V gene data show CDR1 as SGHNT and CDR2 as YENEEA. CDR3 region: CASSLAGGASEQYF. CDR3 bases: TGTGCCAGCAGCTTAGCGGGGGGCGCGTCCGAGCAGTACTTC.

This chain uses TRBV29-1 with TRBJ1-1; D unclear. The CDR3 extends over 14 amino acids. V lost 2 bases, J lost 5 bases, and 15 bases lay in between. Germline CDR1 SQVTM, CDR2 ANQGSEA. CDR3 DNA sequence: TGCAGCGTTGAAATGCGGGCCCTGGTTACTGAAGCTTTCTTT. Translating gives CSVEMRALVTEAFF.

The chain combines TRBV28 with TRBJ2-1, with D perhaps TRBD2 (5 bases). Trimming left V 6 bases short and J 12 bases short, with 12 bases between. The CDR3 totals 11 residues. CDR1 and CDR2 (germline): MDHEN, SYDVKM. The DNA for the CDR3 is TGTGCCAGCAGCCACAATCGGGGGCAGTTCTTC. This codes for CASSHNRGQFF.

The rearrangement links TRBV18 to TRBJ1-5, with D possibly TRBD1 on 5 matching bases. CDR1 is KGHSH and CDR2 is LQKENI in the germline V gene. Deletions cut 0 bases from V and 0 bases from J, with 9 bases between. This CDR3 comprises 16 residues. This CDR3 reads CASSPPAGNSNQPQHF. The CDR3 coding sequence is TGTGCCAGCTCACCACCGGCAGGGAATAGCAATCAGCCCCAGCATTTT.

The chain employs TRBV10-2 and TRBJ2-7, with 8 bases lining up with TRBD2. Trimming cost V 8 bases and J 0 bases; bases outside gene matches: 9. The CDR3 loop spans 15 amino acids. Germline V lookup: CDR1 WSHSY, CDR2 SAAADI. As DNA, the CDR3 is TGCGCCAGCTATACCGGGGGGGGCTTCTCCTACGAGCAGTACTTC. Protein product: CASYTGGGFSYEQYF.